The 17 T cell receptor beta chains below all came from one sample that was sequenced in a study of shared clonotypes between healthy human individuals. Method: immunoSEQ multiplex PCR; TCRdb's copy keeps in-frame clones and lacks some. The table includes roughly 2.5 million clones, just over 90% detected once. The sequenced material came from naive CD4+ T cells sorted from blood. Subset given: CD45RA+ positively selected. These receptors all stem from a man aged 18 to 29 in good health.

The chain joins TRBV5-6 to TRBJ2-1; weak D call: TRBD2 (5 bases). The CDR3 has 17 residues. The germline gives CDR1 SGHDT, CDR2 YYEEEE. With 0 bases removed from V and 4 bases from J, the gap between germline ends came to 17 bases. CDR3 in DNA: TGTGCCAGCAGCTTGGCCTACGGCGGACTGAAGTACAATGAGCAGTTCTTC. This codes for CASSLAYGGLKYNEQFF.

This sequence joins TRBV9 and TRBJ2-3; 10 positions match TRBD2. The ends lost 4 bases at V and 3 bases at J; junction bases unmatched: 5. Germline lookup yields CDR1 SGDLS and CDR2 YYNGEE. The CDR3 is made up of 15 amino acids. CDR3 bases: TGTGCCAGCAGCTTTAGCGGGGGGTGGACAGATACGCAGTATTTT. Amino acids: CASSFSGGWTDTQYF.

This clone was found a few times. Other nucleotide sequences in the sample specify the same CDR3. This rearrangement joins TRBV5-1 to TRBJ2-6; no firm D call. This CDR3 is built from 15 residues. Germline CDR1 and CDR2: SGHRS and YFSETQ. V dropped 0 bases and J dropped 1 base, with 5 bases sitting between them. The CDR3 DNA follows: TGCGCCAGCAGCTTGGATGGGTCTGGGGCCAACGTCCTGACTTTC. It codes for CASSLDGSGANVLTF.

Comments on this clone: Other DNA sequences in the sample encode the same CDR3. The chain employs TRBV4-2 and TRBJ2-1, with 11 bases matching TRBD2. Germline V gene lookup returns CDR1 LGHNA and CDR2 YNFKEQ. V was clipped by 4 bases and J by 1 base; unmatched bases: 3. The CDR3 consists of 16 residues. CDR3 sequence reads: CASSPGTSGSYNEQFF. The CDR3 bases are TGTGCCAGCAGCCCCGGGACTAGCGGATCCTACAATGAGCAGTTCTTC.

Concerning this clone itself: Other DNA sequences in the sample encode the same CDR3. The rearrangement links TRBV30 to TRBJ2-2; 9 bases line up with TRBD1. The CDR3 spans 13 residues. Germline V CDR1 and CDR2: GTSNPN, SVGIG (reference sequence). After removal of 3 bases from V and 4 bases from J, the junction contained 0 bases not matched to a gene. The DNA for the CDR3 is TGTGCCTGGAGGGGACAGGGCACCGGGGAGCTGTTTTTT. This translates into CAWRGQGTGELFF. Together with reference TRBV30 and TRBJ2-2, the CDR3 gives the full variable domain: SQTIHQWPATLVQPVGSPLSLECTVEGTSNPNLYWYRQAAGRGLQLLFYSVGIGQISSEVPQNLSASRPQDRQFILSSKKLLLSDSGFYLCAWRGQGTGELFFGEGSRLTVL.

The chain is built from TRBV2 and TRBJ1-2; D ambiguous. Germline assignment: CDR1 SNHLY and CDR2 FYNNEI. V was trimmed by 0 bases and J by 7 bases, leaving 3 bases between them. This CDR3 region has 11 residues. CDR3 loop: CASSEASGYTF. The CDR3 bases are TGTGCCAGCAGTGAAGCGTCTGGCTACACCTTC.

As for this clone: Other DNA sequences within the sample encode an identical CDR3. V usage is TRBV4-3 and J usage is TRBJ2-6; D unresolved. The germline V gene encodes CDR1 LGHNA and CDR2 YSLEER. V lost 1 base and J lost 1, with 5 bases in between. This CDR3 region has 15 residues. The CDR3 loop reads CASSQARSGANVLTF. The DNA of the CDR3 is TGCGCCAGCAGCCAAGCGAGGTCTGGGGCCAACGTCCTGACTTTC.

Notes on this clone: This CDR3 is also generated by other DNA sequences in the sample. The chain employs TRBV18 and TRBJ2-5; D unclear. Looked up from germline, CDR1 is KGHSH and CDR2 is LQKENI. This CDR3 has 13 amino acids. V was shortened by 3 bases and J by 4 bases, with 9 bases between the two germline ends. CDR3 region: CASSPGERETQYF. The DNA of the CDR3 is TGTGCCAGCTCACCCGGAGAGAGAGAGACCCAGTACTTC.

This chain connects TRBV30 to TRBJ2-5; D gene unclear. The CDR3 length is 15 residues. Germline CDR1 is GTSNPN and CDR2 is SVGIG (reference sequence). V lost 3 bases and J lost 5, with 19 bases in between. The CDR3 sequence is CAWSAARSEAETQYF. The CDR3 DNA sequence: TGTGCCTGGAGCGCAGCTAGGAGCGAAGCGGAGACCCAGTACTTC.

This rearrangement joins TRBV10-3 to TRBJ2-5; a weak D match, TRBD2 (6 bases). With 7 bases removed from V and 5 bases from J, the gap between germline ends came to 17 bases. The CDR3 has 14 amino acids. Germline V gives CDR1 ENHRY, CDR2 SYGVKD. CDR3 DNA: TGTGCCATCACCCAACCCCTTACTAGCGAGACCCAGTACTTC. Its protein is CAITQPLTSETQYF.

This rearrangement joins TRBV27 to TRBJ2-5, with 7 bases lining up with TRBD2. The germline V gene has CDR1 MNHEY and CDR2 SMNVEV (reference sequence). This CDR3 contains 16 residues. With 3 bases clipped from V and 7 bases from J, the junction kept 14 bases outside the gene matches. DNA for the CDR3: TGTGCCAGCAGTTTTTGGAGCGGGAAGGGTAAAGGGACCCAGTACTTC. Protein sequence: CASSFWSGKGKGTQYF.

Notes on this clone: Different DNA sequences within this sample yield the same CDR3. V and J are TRBV10-3 and TRBJ1-5, with no clear D. Germline lookup yields CDR1 ENHRY and CDR2 SYGVKD. The CDR3 totals 14 residues. V was pared by 0 bases and J by 4 bases, with 7 bases between. CDR3 in amino acids: CAISESGLNQPQHF. The CDR3, as DNA: TGTGCCATCAGTGAGTCGGGCCTTAATCAGCCCCAGCATTTT.

The chain joins TRBV7-9 to TRBJ2-2; D is unclear. The CDR3 covers 13 residues. Germline CDR1 is SEHNR and CDR2 is FQNEAQ (reference sequence). V dropped 1 base and J dropped 5 bases, with 5 bases sitting between them. CDR3 in amino acids: CASSLGGTGELFF. In DNA, the CDR3 is TGTGCCAGCAGCTTAGGGGGTACCGGGGAGCTGTTTTTT.

The V gene is TRBV7-2, the J gene TRBJ1-4; D remains ambiguous. Deletions cut 4 bases from V and 0 bases from J, with 9 bases between. CDR1 and CDR2 (germline): SGHTA, FQGNSA. The CDR3 has 15 amino acids. CDR3 residues: CASSYTTTTNEKLFF. In DNA, the CDR3 is TGTGCCAGCAGCTACACCACCACAACTAATGAAAAACTGTTTTTT.

V and J are TRBV11-2 and TRBJ2-7; D remains unclear. The germline V gene encodes CDR1 SGHAT and CDR2 FQNNGV. V lost 5 bases and J lost 6, with 14 bases in between. CDR3 size: 13 residues. The CDR3 bases are TGTGCCAGCAGCCTAACCCCCAGGCCCGAGCAGTACTTC. Translated: CASSLTPRPEQYF.

V usage is TRBV27 and J usage is TRBJ1-6; 10 bases are shared with TRBD1. The CDR3 loop spans 16 amino acids. V lost 3 bases to trimming and J lost 7 bases; unmatched junction nucleotides: 6. Germline lookup yields CDR1 MNHEY and CDR2 SMNVEV (reference sequence). CDR3 amino acids: CASSFLGTGANSPLHF. The CDR3 DNA reads TGTGCCAGCAGTTTTCTAGGGACAGGGGCAAATTCACCCCTCCACTTT.

For the CDR3, the DNA is TGTGCCAGCAGCCTATTAGGGACAGTCACAGATACGCAGTATTTT. It translates to CASSLLGTVTDTQYF. The chain recombines TRBV11-2 with TRBJ2-3; 7 bases are shared with TRBD1. From germline, CDR1 is SGHAT and CDR2 FQNNGV. V lost 5 bases, J lost 2 bases, and 7 bases stayed unmatched. The CDR3 contains 15 residues.